This T cell receptor beta chain was observed in a study of T cell clones after liver transplantation. Study overall: TCRbeta sequencing after a pre-transplant mixed lymphocyte reaction identified graft-donor-reactive clones, later tracked in post-transplant blood.

Comments on this clone: Its cognate antigen is unknown.

Profiling relied on immunoSEQ multiplex PCR, and the TCRdb table lists in-frame clones only, not all of them. The sample consists of more than 95,000 clones, around 80% of them appearing once. Study-wide points: These preliminary findings come from unstandardized post-transplant sampling times.

Sequenced material: CD4+ T cells from blood, taken around 50 months after liver transplant. The sequence was collected from a human patient who received a liver transplant. Some T cells may have originated in the graft donor.

This chain's CDR3 is CASSQGAGEQYF. The DNA for the CDR3 is TGCGCCAGCAGCCAAGGGGCAGGCGAGCAGTACTTC. The V and J genes are TRBV4-3 and TRBJ2-7; D unclear. The V end lost 1 base, the J end lost 6 bases, and 7 bases lay between the germline ends. Looked up from germline, CDR1 is LGHNA and CDR2 is YSLEER. The CDR3 is made up of 12 amino acids.